The next 17 T cell receptor beta chains were all read from a single sample in a study of T cells in Graves' hyperthyroidism and ophthalmopathy. TCR beta CDR3 sequences were amplified from RNA transcripts. First-round RT-PCR of the TCR CDR3 relied on the HTBI primer set. TCRdb reanalysed the multiplex PCR reads using MiXCR and keeps one entry per CDR3 protein. The table has 150,000 or so distinct CDR3 sequences, 22% seen once. The specimen was blood. These receptors were taken from a woman aged 45 to 65 with Graves' hyperthyroidism that later progressed to Graves' ophthalmopathy.

Ten or more counts support this clonotype. The chain couples TRBV28 to TRBJ2-5, with D perhaps TRBD2 (6 bases). In germline, CDR1 is MDHEN, CDR2 SYDVKM. The ends were cut back, 3 bases at V and 0 bases at J, with 8 bases in the middle. The CDR3 is made up of 14 amino acids. CDR3 sequence: CASSFGGNQETQYF. The CDR3 DNA follows: TGTGCCAGCAGTTTCGGGGGTAACCAAGAGACCCAGTACTTC.

This clonotype has a handful of counts. V usage is TRBV29-1 and J usage is TRBJ2-7, with no clear D. V lost 1 base and J 6 bases, leaving 10 bases between the germline ends. Germline lookup yields CDR1 SQVTM and CDR2 ANQGSEA. There are 12 residues in the CDR3. The CDR3 nucleotides are TGCAGCGTTGAAGCTGGCGTGGGCGAGCAGTACTTC. It translates to CSVEAGVGEQYF.

This chain uses TRBV2 with TRBJ2-3, with 10 bases identical to TRBD2. Per the germline V gene, CDR1 is SNHLY and CDR2 is FYNNEI. The junction had 1 base not matched to a gene; V was cut back by 3 bases and J by 1 base. The CDR3 is 15 amino acids. CDR3 nucleotides: TGTGCCAGCAGTGACCTAGCGGGAGGCACAGATACGCAGTATTTT. The encoded protein is CASSDLAGGTDTQYF.

Ten or more counts support this clonotype. The chain is built from TRBV12-3 or TRBV12-4 and TRBJ2-7, with 9 nucleotides matching TRBD2. With 9 bases clipped from V and 6 bases from J, the junction kept 21 bases outside the gene matches. This CDR3 region has 17 residues. CDR3 amino acids: CARDLSPAVAGVSEQYF. In nucleotides, the CDR3 is TGTGCCAGGGACCTTTCCCCGGCCGTAGCGGGAGTGAGCGAGCAGTACTTC.

Regarding this clonotype: This may come from a read error, since a much larger clone is one base off. This chain connects TRBV30 to TRBJ1-1; D is unclear. This CDR3 contains 12 residues. Looked up from germline, CDR1 is GTSNPN and CDR2 is SVGIG (reference sequence). The CDR3: CAWSRAVTEALF. In DNA, the CDR3 is TGTGCCTGGAGTCGGGCGGTCACTGAAGCTCTCTTT.

V usage is TRBV27 and J usage is TRBJ1-2, with D perhaps TRBD1 (5 bases). The CDR3 consists of 16 residues. Trimming cost V 5 bases and J 4 bases, with 20 bases left between them. Germline-derived CDR1 and CDR2 are MNHEY and SMNVEV (reference sequence). The CDR3, as DNA: TGTGCCAGCAGTCCGGGTCGGGGCAGGGATGGCTATGGCTACACCTTC. Translated: CASSPGRGRDGYGYTF.

The rearrangement uses TRBV6-1 and TRBJ2-7; D is perhaps TRBD2 (5 bases). V was clipped by 6 bases and J by 7 bases, with 13 bases between them. Germline CDR1 reads MNHNS; CDR2 reads SASEGT. The CDR3 sequence is 12 residues long. The CDR3 spells CASRLFEGEQYF. CDR3 bases: TGTGCCAGCAGACTATTTGAGGGAGAGCAGTACTTC.

This chain joins TRBV2 and TRBJ2-5; D perhaps matches TRBD1 (6 bases). Deletions cut 6 bases from V and 5 bases from J, with 16 bases between. Per the germline V gene, CDR1 is SNHLY and CDR2 is FYNNEI. There are 14 residues in the CDR3. CDR3 in DNA: TGTGCCAGCAGGAGGGAGCAGGGGTCGGAGACCCAGTACTTC. It is translated as CASRREQGSETQYF.

This clonotype has at least ten counts. At one boundary the junction diverges from the germline segment, which might be a read error. The chain combines TRBV7-7 with TRBJ2-1, with 9 nucleotides matching TRBD2. The germline CDR1 and CDR2 sequences are SSHAT and FNYEAQ (reference sequence). The CDR3 is made up of 15 amino acids. In nucleotides, the CDR3 is TGTGCTAGCAGCTTAGATAGCGGGGGCTACAATGAGCAGTTCTTC. Its protein product is CASSLDSGGYNEQFF. Variable domain in full (rest from reference TRBV7-7 and TRBJ2-1): GAGVSQSPRYKVTKRGQDVTLRCDPISSHATLYWYQQALGQGPEFLTYFNYEAQPDKSGLPSDRFSAERPEGSISTLTIQRTEQRDSAMYRCASSLDSGGYNEQFFGPGTRLTVL.

This clonotype was recorded many times. The DNA for the CDR3 is TGTGCCAGCAGCCTCGAAGCGGGATTCAACAATGAGCAGTTCTTC. Translating it yields CASSLEAGFNNEQFF. This chain uses TRBV4-2 with TRBJ2-1; 7 bases agree with TRBD2. Looked up from germline, CDR1 is LGHNA and CDR2 is YNFKEQ. This CDR3 has 15 amino acids. V lost 4 bases to trimming and J lost 5 bases; unmatched junction nucleotides: 8.

This chain uses TRBV6-1 with TRBJ1-5; no clear D. The germline V gene has CDR1 MNHNS and CDR2 SASEGT. The CDR3 has 15 residues. V was trimmed by 6 bases and J by 9 bases, leaving 21 bases between them. The DNA for the CDR3 is TGTGCCAGCAGCACATCCCGGGTCGAACTCAGGCCCCAGCATTTT. Translating gives CASSTSRVELRPQHF.

As regards this clonotype: Possible read error: a much larger clone is one base away. The chain links TRBV7-3 to TRBJ2-1; 11 bases map to TRBD2. The length of the CDR3 is 18 residues. Trimming at V came to 5 bases and at J to 2 bases, leaving 11 bases not matched to a gene. CDR1 and CDR2 (germline): SGHTA, FQGTGA. The CDR3 sequence: CASSPRPETSGAYNEQFF. The CDR3 DNA reads TGTGCCAGCAGCCCGCGTCCCGAGACTAGCGGGGCCTACAATGAGCAGTTCTTC.

This clonotype turned up a few times. The chain is built from TRBV10-3 and TRBJ2-7, with D possibly being TRBD1 (5 bases). Germline values: CDR1 ENHRY, CDR2 SYGVKD. Trimming cost V 3 bases and J 0 bases, with 12 bases left between them. The CDR3 has 15 amino acids. CDR3 sequence (DNA): TGTGCCATCAGTGATGGGGCTTTGAGCTCCTACGAGCAGTACTTC. Translation: CAISDGALSSYEQYF.

CDR3 in DNA: TGTGCCAGCAGTTTACCCGGGACTACGGAGGGCTACACCTTC. It codes for CASSLPGTTEGYTF. This rearrangement joins TRBV28 to TRBJ1-2, with D tentatively TRBD1 (5 bases). The V end was cut by 2 bases, the J end by 8 bases, with 15 bases between. There are 14 residues in the CDR3. Germline CDR1 and CDR2: MDHEN and SYDVKM.

The chain combines TRBV7-9 with TRBJ2-3; 9 bases match TRBD2. The germline V gene encodes CDR1 SEHNR and CDR2 FQNEAQ (reference sequence). V lost 5 bases, J lost 5 bases, and 14 bases stayed unmatched. The CDR3 loop spans 17 amino acids. CDR3 sequence (DNA): TGTGCCAGCAGCCCAAATCGGCTAGCGGGACTCCGAGATACGCAGTATTTT. It translates to CASSPNRLAGLRDTQYF. The variable domain in full, with the rest retrieved from reference TRBV7-9 and TRBJ2-3, is DTGVSQNPRHKITKRGQNVTFRCDPISEHNRLYWYRQTLGQGPEFLTYFQNEAQLEKSRLLSDRFSAERPKGSFSTLEIQRTEQGDSAMYLCASSPNRLAGLRDTQYFGPGTRLTVL.

The rearrangement uses TRBV7-3 and TRBJ2-2, with 10 nucleotides matching TRBD1. With 3 bases clipped from V and 6 bases from J, the junction kept 1 base outside the gene matches. The CDR3 is 14 residues long. CDR1 is SGHTA, CDR2 FQGTGA, per germline. The CDR3 coding sequence is TGTGCCAGCAGCTTGACAGGGGGCGCCGGGGAGCTGTTTTTT. Its protein product is CASSLTGGAGELFF.

The rearrangement uses TRBV27 and TRBJ2-3; D gene uncertain. Trimming stripped 2 bases from V and 1 base from J, with 19 bases between. The CDR3 is 18 amino acids. In germline, CDR1 is MNHEY, CDR2 SMNVEV (reference sequence). CDR3 in amino acids: CASSLIHSHIMGTDTQYF. The CDR3 DNA is TGTGCCAGCAGTTTAATCCACTCCCACATAATGGGCACAGATACGCAGTATTTT.